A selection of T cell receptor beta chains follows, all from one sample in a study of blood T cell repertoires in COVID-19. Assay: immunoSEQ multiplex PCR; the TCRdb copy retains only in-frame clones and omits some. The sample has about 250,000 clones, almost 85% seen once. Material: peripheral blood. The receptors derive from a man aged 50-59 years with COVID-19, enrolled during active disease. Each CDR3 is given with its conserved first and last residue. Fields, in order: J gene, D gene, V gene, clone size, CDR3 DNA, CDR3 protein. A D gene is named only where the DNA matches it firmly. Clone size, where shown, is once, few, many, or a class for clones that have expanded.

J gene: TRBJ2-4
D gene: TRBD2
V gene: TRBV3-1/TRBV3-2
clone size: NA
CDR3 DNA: TGTGCCAGCAGCCGGACTAGCGACAACTCAAACATTCAGTACTTC
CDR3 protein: CASSRTSDNSNIQYF

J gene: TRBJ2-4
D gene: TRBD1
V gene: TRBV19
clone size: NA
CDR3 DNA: TGTGCCAGTAGTTGGTTAGGGACAGGGTCATCGGCGGGAAACATTCAGTACTTC
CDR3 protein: CASSWLGTGSSAGNIQYF

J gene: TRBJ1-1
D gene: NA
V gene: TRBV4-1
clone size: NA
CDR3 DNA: TGCGCCAGCAGCCAAGATGGAAGGGGGGGGAACACTGAAGCTTTCTTT
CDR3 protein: CASSQDGRGGNTEAFF

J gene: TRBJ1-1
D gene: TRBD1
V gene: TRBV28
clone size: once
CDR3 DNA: TGTGCCACCGAGGGGGACAGGGTTCGCGCTGAAGCTTTCTTT
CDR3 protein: CATEGDRVRAEAFF

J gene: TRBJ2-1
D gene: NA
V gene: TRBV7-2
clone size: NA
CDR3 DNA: TGTGCCAGCAGCTTACGGGAGCCCGCACCCAATGAGCAGTTCTTC
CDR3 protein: CASSLREPAPNEQFF

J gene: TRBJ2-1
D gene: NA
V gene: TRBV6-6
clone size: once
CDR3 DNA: TGTGCCAGCAGTAGGGAGGGGGGCATCCATGAGCAGTTCTTC
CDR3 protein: CASSREGGIHEQFF

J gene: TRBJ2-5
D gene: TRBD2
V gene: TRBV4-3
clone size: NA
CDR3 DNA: TGCGCCAGCAGCCACAGGACTAGCGGGGGGGCCGTTGAGACCCAGTACTTC
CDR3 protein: CASSHRTSGGAVETQYF

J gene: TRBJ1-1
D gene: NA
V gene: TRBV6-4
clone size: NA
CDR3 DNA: TGTGCCAGCAGCCTCGAGGCGAACACTGAAGCTTTCTTT
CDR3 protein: CASSLEANTEAFF

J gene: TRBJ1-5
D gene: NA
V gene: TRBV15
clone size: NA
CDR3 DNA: TGTGCCACCAGCCCGGACAGCAGCAATCAGCCCCAGCATTTT
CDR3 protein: CATSPDSSNQPQHF

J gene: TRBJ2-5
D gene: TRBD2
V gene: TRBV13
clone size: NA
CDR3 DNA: TGTGCCAGCAGCTTAGGCGAAATAGCGGGGGCAGAGACCCAGTACTTC
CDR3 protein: CASSLGEIAGAETQYF

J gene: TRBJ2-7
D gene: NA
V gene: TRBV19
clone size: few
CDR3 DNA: TGTGCCAGTAGTCCGACTGGGAGCTCCTACGAGCAGTACTTC
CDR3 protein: CASSPTGSSYEQYF

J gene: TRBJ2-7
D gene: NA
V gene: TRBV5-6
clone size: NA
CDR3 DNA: TGTGCCAGCAGCTTGGGAGACAGATACGAGCAGTACTTC
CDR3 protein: CASSLGDRYEQYF

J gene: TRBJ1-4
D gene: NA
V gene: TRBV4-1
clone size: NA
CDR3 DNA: TGCGCCAGCAGCCAAAACAGGGCAGATAATGAAAAACTGTTTTTT
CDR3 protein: CASSQNRADNEKLFF

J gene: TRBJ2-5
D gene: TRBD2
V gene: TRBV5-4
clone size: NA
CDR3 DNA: TGTGCCAGCAGCTTGCTAGCGGGGGAAGAGACCCAGTACTTC
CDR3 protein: CASSLLAGEETQYF

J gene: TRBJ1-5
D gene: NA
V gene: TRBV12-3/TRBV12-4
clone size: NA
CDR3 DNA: TGTGCCAGCAGTTTGGCCCGGGATCAGCCCCAGCATTTT
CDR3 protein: CASSLARDQPQHF

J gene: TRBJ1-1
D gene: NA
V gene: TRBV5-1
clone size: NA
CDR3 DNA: TGCGCCAGCAGCAGGCAGGTAGAGGGAACTGAAGCTTTCTTT
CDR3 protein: CASSRQVEGTEAFF

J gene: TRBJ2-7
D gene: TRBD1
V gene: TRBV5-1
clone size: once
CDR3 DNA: TGCGCCAGCAGCTTGTCCGGACAGGGGGTCCACGAGCAGTACTTC
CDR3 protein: CASSLSGQGVHEQYF

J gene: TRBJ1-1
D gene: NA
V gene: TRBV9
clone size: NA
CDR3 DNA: TGTGCCAGCAGCTTGGGGGGGCAGGGGACTGAAGCTTTCTTT
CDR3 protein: CASSLGGQGTEAFF

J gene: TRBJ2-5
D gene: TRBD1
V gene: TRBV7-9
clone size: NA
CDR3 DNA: TGTGCCGGACGGGACAGGTCCCAAGAGACCCAGTACTTC
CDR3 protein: CAGRDRSQETQYF

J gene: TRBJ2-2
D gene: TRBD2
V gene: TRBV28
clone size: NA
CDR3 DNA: TGTGCCAGCAGTTTAGAAGGGTTAGCGGGGGGCCTACCCGGGGAGCTGTTTTTT
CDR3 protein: CASSLEGLAGGLPGELFF

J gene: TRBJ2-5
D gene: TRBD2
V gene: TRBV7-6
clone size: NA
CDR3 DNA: TGTGCCAGCAGCCTCGGGACTAGCGGGGTAAAAGAGACCCAGTACTTC
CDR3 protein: CASSLGTSGVKETQYF

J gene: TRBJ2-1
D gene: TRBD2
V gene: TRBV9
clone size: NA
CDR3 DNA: TGTGCCAGCAGCGTGAGGACTAGCGGGGTCCACAATGAGCAGTTCTTC
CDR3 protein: CASSVRTSGVHNEQFF

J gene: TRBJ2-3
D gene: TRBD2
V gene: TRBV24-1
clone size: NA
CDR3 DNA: TGTGCCACCAGTGAACCTAGCGGGGGAGCCGTGCGCGGTACGCAGTATTTT
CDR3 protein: CATSEPSGGAVRGTQYF

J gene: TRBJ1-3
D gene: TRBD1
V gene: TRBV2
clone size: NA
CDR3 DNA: TGTGCCAGCTCTTTTGAGACAGGGGCTTCTGGAAACACCATATATTTT
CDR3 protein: CASSFETGASGNTIYF

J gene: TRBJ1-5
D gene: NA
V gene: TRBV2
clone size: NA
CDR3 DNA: TGTGCCAGCAGTCTAGACAGGAACAATCAGCCCCAGCATTTT
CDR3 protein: CASSLDRNNQPQHF

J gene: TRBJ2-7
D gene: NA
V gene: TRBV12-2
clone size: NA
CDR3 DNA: TGTGCAAGTCGCCCCAGGGTGTATGGGGGACAAAGGGGGAACTACGAGCAGTACTTC
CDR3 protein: CASRPRVYGGQRGNYEQYF

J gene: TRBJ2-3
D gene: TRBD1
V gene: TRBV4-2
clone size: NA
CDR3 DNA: TGTGCCAGCAGCGTCGACAGGGGGACAAGCACAGATACGCAGTATTTT
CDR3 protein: CASSVDRGTSTDTQYF

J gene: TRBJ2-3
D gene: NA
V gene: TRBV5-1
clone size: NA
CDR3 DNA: TGCGCCAGCAGCTTGGCTCCCTTCGGGACAGATACGCAGTATTTT
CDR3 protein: CASSLAPFGTDTQYF

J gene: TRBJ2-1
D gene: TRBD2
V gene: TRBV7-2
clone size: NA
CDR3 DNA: TGTGCCAGCAGCTTAGTAGCGGGGGGCAACAATGAGCAGTTCTTC
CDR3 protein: CASSLVAGGNNEQFF

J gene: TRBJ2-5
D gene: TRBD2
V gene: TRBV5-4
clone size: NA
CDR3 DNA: TGTGCCAGCAGCTTGAGAGGACTAGCGGGCCGGGGAAGAGAGACCCAGTACTTC
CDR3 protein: CASSLRGLAGRGRETQYF

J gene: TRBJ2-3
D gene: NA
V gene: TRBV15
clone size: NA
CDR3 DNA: TGTGCCACCAGCAGAGACGGGAAAACAGATACGCAGTATTTT
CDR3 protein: CATSRDGKTDTQYF

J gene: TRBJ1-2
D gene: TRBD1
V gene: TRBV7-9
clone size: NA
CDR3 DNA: TGTGCCAGCAGCCTCGGGACAGGGACCTATGGCTACACCTTC
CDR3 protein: CASSLGTGTYGYTF

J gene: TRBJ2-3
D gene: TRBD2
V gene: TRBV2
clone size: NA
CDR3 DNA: TGTGCCAGCAGTGAACGAGGCGGGGGGACAGATACGCAGTATTTT
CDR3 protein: CASSERGGGTDTQYF

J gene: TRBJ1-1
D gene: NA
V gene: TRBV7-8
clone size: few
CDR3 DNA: TGTGCCAGCAGCTTAACTTTGTCAAACACTGAAGCTTTCTTT
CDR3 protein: CASSLTLSNTEAFF

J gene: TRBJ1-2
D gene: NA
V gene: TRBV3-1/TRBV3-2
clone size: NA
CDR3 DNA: TGTGCCAGCAGCCAAGGGACAGCTAACTATGGCTACACCTTC
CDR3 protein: CASSQGTANYGYTF

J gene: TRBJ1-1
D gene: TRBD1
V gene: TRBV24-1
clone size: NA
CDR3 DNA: TGTGCCACCATGGGACAGAGAAACACTGAAGCTTTCTTT
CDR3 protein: CATMGQRNTEAFF

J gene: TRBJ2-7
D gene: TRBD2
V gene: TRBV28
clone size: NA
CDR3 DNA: TGTGCCAGCAGTCGGTCTTGGGCTAGCGGGAGATACGAGCAGTACTTC
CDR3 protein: CASSRSWASGRYEQYF

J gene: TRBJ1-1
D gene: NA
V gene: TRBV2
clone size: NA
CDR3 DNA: TGTGCCAGCAGTAACCTTAGGGAGGGCACTGAAGCTTTCTTT
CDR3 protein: CASSNLREGTEAFF

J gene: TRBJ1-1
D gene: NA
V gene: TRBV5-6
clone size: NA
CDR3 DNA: TGTGCCAGCAGCCCGGGAGACCTCCCAGGGGAAGCTTTCTTT
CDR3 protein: CASSPGDLPGEAFF

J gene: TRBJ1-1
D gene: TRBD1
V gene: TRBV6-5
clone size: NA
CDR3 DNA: TGTGCCAGCAGACCCGGACAGGGTGGGACTGAAGCTTTCTTT
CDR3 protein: CASRPGQGGTEAFF

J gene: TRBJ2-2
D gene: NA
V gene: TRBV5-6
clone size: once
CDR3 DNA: TGTGCCAGCAGCTTGGGACAGCACACCGGGGAGCTGTTTTTT
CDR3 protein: CASSLGQHTGELFF

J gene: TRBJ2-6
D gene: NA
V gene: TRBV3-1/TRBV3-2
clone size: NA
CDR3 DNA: TGTGCCAGCAGCCAAGAAACCGGGGTCGGGGCCAACGTCCTGACTTTC
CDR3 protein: CASSQETGVGANVLTF

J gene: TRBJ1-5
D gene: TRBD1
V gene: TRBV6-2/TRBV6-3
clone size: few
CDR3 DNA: TGTGCCAGCAGTCCGGGACAGGGCGCCAATCAGCCCCAGCATTTT
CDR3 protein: CASSPGQGANQPQHF

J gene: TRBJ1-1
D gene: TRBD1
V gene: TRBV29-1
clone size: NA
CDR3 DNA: TGCAGCGCCCGTTCGGGACAGCTTTTTATGAACACTGAAGCTTTCTTT
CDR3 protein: CSARSGQLFMNTEAFF

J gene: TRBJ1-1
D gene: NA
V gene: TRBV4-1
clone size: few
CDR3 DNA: TGCGCCAGCAGCCAAGATCTGGGAGGGACTGAAGCTTTCTTT
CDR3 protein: CASSQDLGGTEAFF

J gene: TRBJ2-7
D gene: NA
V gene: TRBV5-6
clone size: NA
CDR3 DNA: TGTGCCAGCAGCTTGTTAGACAAATACGAGCAGTACTTC
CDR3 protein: CASSLLDKYEQYF

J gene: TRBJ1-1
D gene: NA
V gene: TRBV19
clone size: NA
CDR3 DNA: TGTGCCAGTAGTGCGGTGAACACTGAAGCTTTCTTT
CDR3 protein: CASSAVNTEAFF

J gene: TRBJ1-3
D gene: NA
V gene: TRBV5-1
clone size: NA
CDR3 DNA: TGCGCCAGCAGCTTGATGGGGGCGAGTGGAAACACCATATATTTT
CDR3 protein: CASSLMGASGNTIYF

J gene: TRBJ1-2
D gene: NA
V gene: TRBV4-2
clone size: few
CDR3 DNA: TGTGCCAGCAGCCAAAAACAGAATTACTATGGCTACACCTTC
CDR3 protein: CASSQKQNYYGYTF

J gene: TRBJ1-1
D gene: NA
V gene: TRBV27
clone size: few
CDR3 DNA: TGTGCCAGCAGTTCCGGGACTGAAGCTTTCTTT
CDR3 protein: CASSSGTEAFF

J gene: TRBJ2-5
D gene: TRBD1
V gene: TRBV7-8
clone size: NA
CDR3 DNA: TGTGCCAGCAGCACCGGACAGGGGGCTTGGGAGACCCAGTACTTC
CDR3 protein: CASSTGQGAWETQYF

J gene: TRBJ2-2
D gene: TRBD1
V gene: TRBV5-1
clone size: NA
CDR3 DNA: TGCGCCAGCAGCGCCGGGACAGGGGGCAGGGAGCTGTTTTTT
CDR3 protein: CASSAGTGGRELFF

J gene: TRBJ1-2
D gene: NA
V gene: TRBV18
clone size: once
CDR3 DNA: TGTGCCAGCTCACCCGACGGGGTAGTGTTAAACTATGGCTACACCTTC
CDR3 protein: CASSPDGVVLNYGYTF

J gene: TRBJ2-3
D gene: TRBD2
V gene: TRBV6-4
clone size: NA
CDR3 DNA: TGTGCCAGCAGTGACCGCCGTCGGGGGGGCACAGATACGCAGTATTTT
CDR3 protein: CASSDRRRGGTDTQYF

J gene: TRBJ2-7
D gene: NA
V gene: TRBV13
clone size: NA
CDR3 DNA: TGTGCCAGCAGTCCGCCCCCCGGGAGCTCCTACGAGCAGTACTTC
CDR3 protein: CASSPPPGSSYEQYF